This entry lists 32 T cell receptor beta chains sequenced from one sample in a study of T cells expressing NK-cell markers (dated by TCRdb to the early 2020s). The library came from 5' RACE. The listed sequencing device is Illumina HiSeq 2000. TCRdb reprocessed the reads and assigns one entry to each CDR3 protein sequence, leaving out DNA. The sample's clone listing holds 150,000 to 180,000 distinct CDR3 sequences. Of the sample, 37% is held by the ten largest clones. The sample was blood T cells: a sorted CD56 or NKG2C T cell subset, CD4+ or CD8+ T cells, or bulk PBMC T cells (not recorded which). These receptors were collected from a woman aged 45-65 years in good health. Donor details come from another sample of the same person, matched by shared clones.

The CDR3 sequence is CASSWGDGMDTDTQYF. The chain links TRBV5-5 to TRBJ2-3; the TCRdb call, TRBD1, lacks DNA for checking. From germline, CDR1 is SGHKS and CDR2 YYEKEE (reference sequence). This CDR3 has 16 amino acids. The whole variable domain, remainder taken from reference TRBV5-5 and TRBJ2-3, is DAGVTQSPTHLIKTRGQQVTLRCSPISGHKSVSWYQQVLGQGPQFIFQYYEKEERGRGNFPDRFSARQFPNYSSELNVNALLLGDSALYLCASSWGDGMDTDTQYFGPGTRLTVL.

The rearrangement joins TRBV11-2 to TRBJ2-3; the TCRdb call, TRBD1, lacks DNA for checking. Germline V gives CDR1 SGHAT, CDR2 FQNNGV. The CDR3 extends over 14 amino acids. The CDR3: CASSSGLASDTQYF.

CDR3 sequence reads: CSAREQLAAYNEQFF. The chain uses TRBV20-1 and TRBJ2-1; TCRdb reports TRBD2, a call that lacks DNA to check it against. Germline CDR1 and CDR2: DFQATT and SNEGSKA (reference sequence). The CDR3 is made up of 15 amino acids.

The chain's CDR3 is CASSDWTAQDQPQHF. The chain joins TRBV5-6 to TRBJ1-5. This CDR3 comprises 15 residues. Germline CDR1 reads SGHDT; CDR2 reads YYEEEE.

V and J are TRBV7-9 and TRBJ1-4; TCRdb returns TRBD1, unconfirmable since there is no DNA. CDR1 and CDR2 from the germline V gene are SEHNR and FQNEAQ (reference sequence). The CDR3 runs to 13 residues. CDR3 region: CASTDRSDEKLFF.

The chain uses TRBV6-6 and TRBJ2-1; the D gene TCRdb calls, TRBD2, cannot be checked with no DNA. CDR1 and CDR2 from the germline V gene are MNHNY and SVGAGI (reference sequence). CDR3 length: 15 amino acids. The CDR3 loop reads CASSSSLPAHNEQFF.

V and J are TRBV6-5 and TRBJ2-4. CDR3 length: 14 residues. Germline CDR1 reads MNHEY; CDR2 reads SVGAGI. The CDR3 is CASSPFEAKNIQYF.

The J gene is TRBJ1-3, the V gene TRBV6-5; there is no DNA to check the TCRdb D call of TRBD1. The CDR3 is 14 residues long. The V gene's germline CDR1 is MNHEY and CDR2 SVGAGI. The CDR3 spells CAIRQGSSGNTIYF.

The CDR3 sequence: CGLRGDYGYTF. The chain employs TRBV29-1 and TRBJ1-2; with no DNA, the TCRdb D assignment of TRBD1 cannot be verified. Germline CDR1 reads SQVTM; CDR2 reads ANQGSEA. The CDR3 runs to 11 residues.

The chain uses TRBV11-2 and TRBJ1-1; TCRdb lists TRBD1, though no DNA is available to test this call. Germline V gene data show CDR1 as SGHAT and CDR2 as FQNNGV. This CDR3 is built from 13 residues. CDR3 protein: CASGWGLNTEAFF.

The chain combines TRBV28 with TRBJ2-1. Per the germline V gene, CDR1 is MDHEN and CDR2 is SYDVKM. CDR3 length: 14 amino acids. The CDR3 spells CASSLFRMLDEQFF.

The chain couples TRBV15 to TRBJ2-7; TCRdb's D gene call, TRBD1, goes unchecked for lack of DNA. The CDR3 length is 16 residues. Germline CDR1 reads LNHNV; CDR2 reads YYDKDF (reference sequence). The CDR3 protein is CATSRDRDSPTYEQYF.

The rearrangement joins TRBV15 to TRBJ2-1; TCRdb selects TRBD1, and the lack of DNA leaves this call unchecked. The CDR3 covers 13 residues. Germline CDR1 and CDR2: LNHNV and YYDKDF (reference sequence). CDR3 amino acids: CATSSASRGEQFF.

V and J are TRBV4-1 and TRBJ1-5. CDR1 and CDR2 (germline): MGHRA, YSYEKL. The CDR3 covers 14 residues. The CDR3 loop is CASSLPFGNQPQHF.

The rearrangement joins TRBV4-1 to TRBJ1-2; TCRdb lists TRBD1, though no DNA is available to test this call. This CDR3 has 16 residues. Germline CDR1 and CDR2: MGHRA and YSYEKL. CDR3 in amino acids: CASSQGDNLRSYGYTF.

CDR3 region: CASSSRVDEQFF. The chain recombines TRBV6-5 with TRBJ2-1; the D gene TCRdb calls, TRBD1, cannot be checked with no DNA. The CDR3 extends over 12 amino acids. The V gene's germline CDR1 is MNHEY and CDR2 SVGAGI.

The chain carries TRBV6-1 and TRBJ1-1; TCRdb indicates TRBD1, and absent DNA this call remains unverified. The CDR3 has 17 residues. Looked up from germline, CDR1 is MNHNS and CDR2 is SASEGT. The CDR3 sequence is CASSEVGTALGNTEAFF.

The chain couples TRBV12-3 or TRBV12-4 to TRBJ1-6; without DNA, the TCRdb call of TRBD1 cannot be checked. The CDR3 sequence is 13 residues long. This CDR3 is CASSSGQWELLHF.

This sequence joins TRBV29-1 and TRBJ1-1; TCRdb names TRBD1, which stays unverified in the absence of DNA. The germline gives CDR1 SQVTM, CDR2 ANQGSEA. The CDR3 is 21 amino acids. The CDR3 spells CSVVSQMSTKGEPHKGTEAFF.

The chain has TRBV6-6 and TRBJ2-7; the TCRdb call, TRBD1, lacks DNA for checking. This CDR3 is 15 amino acids long. CDR1 and CDR2 from the germline V gene are MNHNY and SVGAGI (reference sequence). CDR3 amino acids: CASSTPGQHSYEQYF.

The chain has TRBV9 and TRBJ2-1; the D gene TCRdb calls, TRBD2, cannot be checked with no DNA. The CDR3 covers 17 residues. Germline lookup yields CDR1 SGDLS and CDR2 YYNGEE. The CDR3 here is CASSPRWTVGTPRVQFF. The full variable domain, completed using reference TRBV9 and TRBJ2-1, is DSGVTQTPKHLITATGQRVTLRCSPRSGDLSVYWYQQSLDQGLQFLIQYYNGEERAKGNILERFSAQQFPDLHSELNLSSLELGDSALYFCASSPRWTVGTPRVQFFGPGTRLTVL.

The chain carries TRBV2 and TRBJ2-3; with no DNA, the TCRdb D assignment of TRBD2 cannot be verified. Looked up from germline, CDR1 is SNHLY and CDR2 is FYNNEI. CDR3 length: 14 residues. The CDR3 spells CASSYEPAGDTQYF. Complete variable domain (other parts from reference TRBV2 and TRBJ2-3): EPEVTQTPSHQVTQMGQEVILRCVPISNHLYFYWYRQILGQKVEFLVSFYNNEISEKSEIFDDQFSVERPDGSNFTLKIRSTKLEDSAMYFCASSYEPAGDTQYFGPGTRLTVL.

The V call is TRBV7-2, the J call TRBJ2-3. CDR3 length equals 15 residues. The V gene's germline CDR1 is SGHTA and CDR2 FQGNSA. The CDR3 reads CASSLPVWGTDTQYF.

This chain joins TRBV6-5 and TRBJ1-2; TCRdb selects TRBD1, and the lack of DNA leaves this call unchecked. CDR1 MNHEY and CDR2 SVGAGI come from the germline V gene. This CDR3 comprises 13 residues. The CDR3 reads CASSYSTGYGYTF.

J is TRBJ2-1 and V is TRBV3-1; TCRdb gives TRBD1 as the D gene, but with no DNA this cannot be confirmed. Germline assignment: CDR1 LGHDT and CDR2 YNNKEL (reference sequence). There are 14 residues in the CDR3. The CDR3 reads CASSDRALYNEQFF.

The chain combines TRBV5-1 with TRBJ2-3; TCRdb indicates TRBD1, and absent DNA this call remains unverified. The germline V gene has CDR1 SGHRS and CDR2 YFSETQ. The CDR3 runs to 13 residues. The CDR3 sequence is CASSAGITDTQYF.

The chain uses TRBV4-2 and TRBJ1-5. CDR1 LGHNA and CDR2 YNFKEQ come from the germline V gene. The CDR3 is made up of 14 amino acids. CDR3: CASSQVGSNQPQHF.

The V and J genes are TRBV4-1 and TRBJ2-1; with no DNA, the TCRdb D assignment of TRBD2 cannot be verified. Germline V CDR1 and CDR2: MGHRA, YSYEKL. The CDR3 contains 16 residues. The CDR3 region is CASSQKLAGLHNEQFF.

This chain uses TRBV27 with TRBJ2-1. The CDR3 length is 12 residues. The germline V gene encodes CDR1 MNHEY and CDR2 SMNVEV (reference sequence). The CDR3 sequence is CASSLLGLEQFF.

The J gene is TRBJ2-2, the V gene TRBV24-1; the TRBD1 assignment by TCRdb is unverifiable without DNA. Germline loops: CDR1 KGHDR, CDR2 SFDVKD. This CDR3 has 16 residues. CDR3 protein: CATSDVPGQGNGELFF.

The rearrangement joins TRBV24-1 to TRBJ2-3. The V gene's germline CDR1 is KGHDR and CDR2 SFDVKD. The CDR3 has 14 residues. The CDR3 protein is CATSGVGRTDTQYF.

The genes are TRBV18 and TRBJ2-3; TCRdb gives TRBD2 as the D gene, but with no DNA this cannot be confirmed. The CDR3 totals 12 residues. Looked up from germline, CDR1 is KGHSH and CDR2 is LQKENI. CDR3 protein: CASSPGRDTQYF.